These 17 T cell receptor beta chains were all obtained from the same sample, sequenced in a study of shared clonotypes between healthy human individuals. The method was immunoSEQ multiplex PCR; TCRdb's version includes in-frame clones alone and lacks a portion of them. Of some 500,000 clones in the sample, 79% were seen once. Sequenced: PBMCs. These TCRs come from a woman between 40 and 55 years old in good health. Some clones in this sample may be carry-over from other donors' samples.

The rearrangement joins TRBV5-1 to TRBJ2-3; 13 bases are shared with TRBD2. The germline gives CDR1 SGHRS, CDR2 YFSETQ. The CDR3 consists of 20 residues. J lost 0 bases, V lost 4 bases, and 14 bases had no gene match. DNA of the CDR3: TGCGCCAGCAGCACCAGGGGACTAGCGGGAATACTGGCTAGCACAGATACGCAGTATTTT. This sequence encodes CASSTRGLAGILASTDTQYF.

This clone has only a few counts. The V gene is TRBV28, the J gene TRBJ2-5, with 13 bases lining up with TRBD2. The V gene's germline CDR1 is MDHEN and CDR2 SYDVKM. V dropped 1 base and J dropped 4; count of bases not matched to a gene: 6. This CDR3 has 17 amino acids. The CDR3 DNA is TGTGCCAGCAGTTTATCCCGGACTAGCGGGAGCGGAGAGACCCAGTACTTC. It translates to CASSLSRTSGSGETQYF.

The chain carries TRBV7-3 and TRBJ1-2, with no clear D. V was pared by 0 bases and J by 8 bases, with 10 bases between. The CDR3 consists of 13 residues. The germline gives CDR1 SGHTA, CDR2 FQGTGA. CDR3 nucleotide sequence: TGTGCCAGCAGCTTAACGGGGTTGGGAGGCTACACCTTC. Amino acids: CASSLTGLGGYTF.

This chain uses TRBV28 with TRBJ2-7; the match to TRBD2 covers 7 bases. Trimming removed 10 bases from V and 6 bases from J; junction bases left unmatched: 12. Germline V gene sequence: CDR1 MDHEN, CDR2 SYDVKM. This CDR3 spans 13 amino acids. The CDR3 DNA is TGTGCCACCGTTAGCGGGCCTTTTGTCGAGCAGTACTTC. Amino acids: CATVSGPFVEQYF.

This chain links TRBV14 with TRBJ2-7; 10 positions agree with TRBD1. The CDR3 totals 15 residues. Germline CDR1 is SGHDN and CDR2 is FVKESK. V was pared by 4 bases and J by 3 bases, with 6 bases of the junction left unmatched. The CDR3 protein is CASSRGGTGVYEQYF. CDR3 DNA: TGTGCCAGCAGCCGGGGCGGGACAGGGGTCTACGAGCAGTACTTC.

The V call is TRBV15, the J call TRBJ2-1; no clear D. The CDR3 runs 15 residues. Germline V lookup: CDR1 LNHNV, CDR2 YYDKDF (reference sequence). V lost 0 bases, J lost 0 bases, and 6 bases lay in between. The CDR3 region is CATSRDELSYNEQFF. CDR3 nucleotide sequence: TGTGCCACCAGCAGAGATGAGCTCTCCTACAATGAGCAGTTCTTC.

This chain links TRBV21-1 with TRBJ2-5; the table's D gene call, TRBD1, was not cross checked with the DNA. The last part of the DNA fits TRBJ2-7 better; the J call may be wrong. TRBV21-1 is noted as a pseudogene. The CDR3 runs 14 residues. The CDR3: CASSRRDRQYEQYF. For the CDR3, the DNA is TGTGCCAGCAGCCGCCGGGACAGACAATACGAGCAGTACTTC.

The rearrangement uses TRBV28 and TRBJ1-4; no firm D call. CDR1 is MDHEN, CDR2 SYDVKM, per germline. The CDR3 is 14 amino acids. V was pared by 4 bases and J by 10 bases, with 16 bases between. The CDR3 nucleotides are TGTGCCAGCAGTTCCTATAACCTCAAAGGAAAACTGTTTTTT. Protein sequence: CASSSYNLKGKLFF.

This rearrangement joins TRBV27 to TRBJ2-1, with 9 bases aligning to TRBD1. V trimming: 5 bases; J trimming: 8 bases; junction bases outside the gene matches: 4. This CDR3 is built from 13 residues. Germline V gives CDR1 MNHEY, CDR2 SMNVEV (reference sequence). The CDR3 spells CASSVDRGDEQFF. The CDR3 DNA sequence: TGTGCCAGCAGTGTCGACAGGGGGGATGAGCAGTTCTTC.

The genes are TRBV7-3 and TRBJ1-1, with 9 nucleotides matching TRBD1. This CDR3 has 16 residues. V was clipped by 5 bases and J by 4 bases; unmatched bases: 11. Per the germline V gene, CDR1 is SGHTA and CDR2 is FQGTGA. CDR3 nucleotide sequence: TGTGCCAGCAGCCCAGGACAGGGGATCGTCGGCACTGAAGCTTTCTTT. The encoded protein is CASSPGQGIVGTEAFF.

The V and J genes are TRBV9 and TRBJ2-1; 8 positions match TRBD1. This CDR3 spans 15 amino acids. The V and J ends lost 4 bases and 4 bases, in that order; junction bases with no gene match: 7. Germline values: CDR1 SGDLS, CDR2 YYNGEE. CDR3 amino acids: CASSSGQGTYNEQFF. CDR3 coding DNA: TGTGCCAGCAGCTCTGGACAGGGTACGTACAATGAGCAGTTCTTC. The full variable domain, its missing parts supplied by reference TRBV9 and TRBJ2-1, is DSGVTQTPKHLITATGQRVTLRCSPRSGDLSVYWYQQSLDQGLQFLIQYYNGEERAKGNILERFSAQQFPDLHSELNLSSLELGDSALYFCASSSGQGTYNEQFFGPGTRLTVL.

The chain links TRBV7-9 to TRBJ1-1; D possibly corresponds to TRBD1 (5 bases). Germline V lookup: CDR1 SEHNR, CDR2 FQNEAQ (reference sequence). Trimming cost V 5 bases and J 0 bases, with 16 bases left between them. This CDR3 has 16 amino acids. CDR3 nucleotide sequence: TGTGCCAGCAGCCTTGGGGGGATCCCCATGAACACTGAAGCTTTCTTT. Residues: CASSLGGIPMNTEAFF.

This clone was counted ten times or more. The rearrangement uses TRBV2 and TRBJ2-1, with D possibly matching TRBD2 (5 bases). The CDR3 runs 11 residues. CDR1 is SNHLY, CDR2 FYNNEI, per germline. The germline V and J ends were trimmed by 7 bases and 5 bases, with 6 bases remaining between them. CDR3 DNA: TGTGCCAGCACGGGGAACAATGAGCAGTTCTTC. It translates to CASTGNNEQFF.

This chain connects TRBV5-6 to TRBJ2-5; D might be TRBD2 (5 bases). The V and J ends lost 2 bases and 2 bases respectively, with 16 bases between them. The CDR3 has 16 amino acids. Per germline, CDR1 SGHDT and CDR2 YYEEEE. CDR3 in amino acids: CASSFGLQAEQETQYF. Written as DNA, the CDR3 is TGTGCCAGCAGCTTTGGCCTGCAAGCGGAACAAGAGACCCAGTACTTC.

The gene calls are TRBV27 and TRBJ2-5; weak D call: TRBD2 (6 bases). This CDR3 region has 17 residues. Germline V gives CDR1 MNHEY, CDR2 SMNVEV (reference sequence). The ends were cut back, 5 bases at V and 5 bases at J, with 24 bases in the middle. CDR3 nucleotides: TGTGCCAGCAGTCCCACTCACGGGGGAGGTGTAGGGGAGACCCAGTACTTC. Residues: CASSPTHGGGVGETQYF.

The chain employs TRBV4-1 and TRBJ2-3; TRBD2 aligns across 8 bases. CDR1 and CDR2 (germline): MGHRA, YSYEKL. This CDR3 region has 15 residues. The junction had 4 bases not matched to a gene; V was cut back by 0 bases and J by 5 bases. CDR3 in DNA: TGCGCCAGCAGCCAAGATCAGCGGGAGTTAGATACGCAGTATTTT. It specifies CASSQDQRELDTQYF.

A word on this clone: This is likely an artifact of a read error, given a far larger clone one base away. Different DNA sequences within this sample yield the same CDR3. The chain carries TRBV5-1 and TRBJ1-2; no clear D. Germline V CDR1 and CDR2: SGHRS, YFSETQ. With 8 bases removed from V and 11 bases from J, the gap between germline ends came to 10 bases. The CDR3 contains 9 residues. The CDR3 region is CARDDGYTF. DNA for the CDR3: TGCGCCAGAGACGACGGTTACACCTTC.